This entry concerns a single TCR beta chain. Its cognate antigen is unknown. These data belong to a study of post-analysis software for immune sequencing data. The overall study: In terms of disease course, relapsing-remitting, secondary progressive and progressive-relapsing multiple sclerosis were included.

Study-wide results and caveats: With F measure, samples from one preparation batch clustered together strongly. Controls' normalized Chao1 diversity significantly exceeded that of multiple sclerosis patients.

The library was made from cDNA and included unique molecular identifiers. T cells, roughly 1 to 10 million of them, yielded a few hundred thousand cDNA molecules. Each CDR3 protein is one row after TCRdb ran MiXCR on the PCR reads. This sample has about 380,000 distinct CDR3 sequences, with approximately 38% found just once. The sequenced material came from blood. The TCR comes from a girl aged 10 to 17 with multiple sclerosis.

CDR3 amino acids: CASSNPGTGGDEQFF. CDR3 in DNA: TGTGCCAGCAGCAACCCCGGGACAGGGGGCGATGAGCAGTTCTTC. This sequence joins TRBV28 and TRBJ2-1; 12 nucleotides line up with TRBD1. The CDR3 length is 15 residues. The junction had 8 bases not matched to a gene; V was cut back by 6 bases and J by 8 bases. Germline V gene data show CDR1 as MDHEN and CDR2 as SYDVKM. The entire variable domain, with the rest obtained from reference TRBV28 and TRBJ2-1, is as follows: DVKVTQSSRYLVKRTGEKVFLECVQDMDHENMFWYRQDPGLGLRLIYFSYDVKMKEKGDIPEGYSVSREKKERFSLILESASTNQTSMYLCASSNPGTGGDEQFFGPGTRLTVL.